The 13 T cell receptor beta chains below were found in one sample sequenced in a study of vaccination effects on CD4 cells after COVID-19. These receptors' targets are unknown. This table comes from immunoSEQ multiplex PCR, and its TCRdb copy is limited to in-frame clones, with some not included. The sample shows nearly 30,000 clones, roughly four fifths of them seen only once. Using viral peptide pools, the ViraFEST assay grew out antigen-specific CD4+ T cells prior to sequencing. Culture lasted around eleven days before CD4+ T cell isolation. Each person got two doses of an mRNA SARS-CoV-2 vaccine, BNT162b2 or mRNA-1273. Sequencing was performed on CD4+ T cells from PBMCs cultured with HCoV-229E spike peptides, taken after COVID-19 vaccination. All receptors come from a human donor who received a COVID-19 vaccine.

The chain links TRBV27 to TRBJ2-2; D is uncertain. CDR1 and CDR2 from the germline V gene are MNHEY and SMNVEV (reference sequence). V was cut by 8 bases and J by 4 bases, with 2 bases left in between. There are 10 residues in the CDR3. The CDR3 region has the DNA TGTGCCAGCGGCACCGGGGAGCTGTTTTTT. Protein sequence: CASGTGELFF.

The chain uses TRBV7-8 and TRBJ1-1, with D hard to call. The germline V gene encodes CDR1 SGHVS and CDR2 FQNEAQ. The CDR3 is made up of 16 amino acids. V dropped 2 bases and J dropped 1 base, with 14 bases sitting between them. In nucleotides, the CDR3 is TGTGCCAGCAGCTTAAACTATGTGGGTGCGAACACTGAAGCTTTCTTT. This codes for CASSLNYVGANTEAFF.

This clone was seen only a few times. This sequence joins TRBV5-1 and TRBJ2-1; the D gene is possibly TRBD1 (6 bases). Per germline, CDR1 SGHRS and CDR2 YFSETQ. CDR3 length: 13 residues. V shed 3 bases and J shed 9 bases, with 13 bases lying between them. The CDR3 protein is CASSSRDTIEQFF. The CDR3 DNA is TGCGCCAGCAGCTCCCGGGACACCATTGAGCAGTTCTTC.

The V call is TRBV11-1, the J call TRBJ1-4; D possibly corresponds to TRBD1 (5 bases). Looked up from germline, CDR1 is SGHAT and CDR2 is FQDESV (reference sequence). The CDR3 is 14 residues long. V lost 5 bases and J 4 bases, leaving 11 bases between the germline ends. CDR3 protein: CASSRDGFNEKLFF. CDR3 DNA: TGTGCCAGCAGCAGGGACGGTTTTAATGAAAAACTGTTTTTT.

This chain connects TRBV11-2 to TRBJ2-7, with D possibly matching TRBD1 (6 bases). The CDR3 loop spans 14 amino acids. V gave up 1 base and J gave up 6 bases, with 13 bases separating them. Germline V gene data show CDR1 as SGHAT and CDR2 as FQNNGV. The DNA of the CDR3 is TGTGCCAGCAGCTTAGTCAACAGGGCAGGCGAGCAGTACTTC. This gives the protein CASSLVNRAGEQYF. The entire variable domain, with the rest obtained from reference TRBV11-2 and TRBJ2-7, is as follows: EAGVAQSPRYKIIEKRQSVAFWCNPISGHATLYWYQQILGQGPKLLIQFQNNGVVDDSQLPKDRFSAERLKGVDSTLKIQPAKLEDSAVYLCASSLVNRAGEQYFGPGTRLTVT.

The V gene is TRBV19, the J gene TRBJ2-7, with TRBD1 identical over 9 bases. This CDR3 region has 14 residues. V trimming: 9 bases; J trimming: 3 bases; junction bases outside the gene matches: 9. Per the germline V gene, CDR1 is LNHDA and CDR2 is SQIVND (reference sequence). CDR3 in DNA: TGTGCCAGCGCACGGACAGGGGTTGACTACGAGCAGTACTTC. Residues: CASARTGVDYEQYF. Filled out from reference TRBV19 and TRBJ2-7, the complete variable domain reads DGGITQSPKYLFRKEGQNVTLSCEQNLNHDAMYWYRQDPGQGLRLIYYSQIVNDFQKGDIAEGYSVSREKKESFPLTVTSAQKNPTAFYLCASARTGVDYEQYFGPGTRLTVT.

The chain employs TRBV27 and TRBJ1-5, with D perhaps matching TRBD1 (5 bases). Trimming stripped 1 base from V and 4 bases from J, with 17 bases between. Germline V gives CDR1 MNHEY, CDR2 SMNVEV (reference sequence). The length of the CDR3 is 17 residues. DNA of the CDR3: TGTGCCAGCAGTTTATATATACCGGTGTCAGGGAATCAGCCCCAGCATTTT. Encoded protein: CASSLYIPVSGNQPQHF.

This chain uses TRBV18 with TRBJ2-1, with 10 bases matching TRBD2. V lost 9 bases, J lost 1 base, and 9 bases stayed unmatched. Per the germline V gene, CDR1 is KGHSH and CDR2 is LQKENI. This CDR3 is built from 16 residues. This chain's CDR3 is CASSELLAGSYNEQFF. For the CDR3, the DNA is TGTGCCAGTTCCGAACTACTAGCGGGGTCCTACAATGAGCAGTTCTTC.

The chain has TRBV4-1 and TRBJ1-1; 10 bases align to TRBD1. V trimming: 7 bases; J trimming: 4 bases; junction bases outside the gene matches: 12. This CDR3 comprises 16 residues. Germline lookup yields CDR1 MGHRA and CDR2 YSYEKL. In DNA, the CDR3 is TGCGCCAGCATCCCCGTTCCGGGACAGGGGCGCACTGAAGCTTTCTTT. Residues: CASIPVPGQGRTEAFF.

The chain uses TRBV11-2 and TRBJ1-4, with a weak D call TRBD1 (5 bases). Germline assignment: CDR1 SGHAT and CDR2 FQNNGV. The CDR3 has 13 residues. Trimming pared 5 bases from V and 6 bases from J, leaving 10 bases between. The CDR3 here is CASSISRDEKLFF. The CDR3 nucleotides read TGTGCCAGCAGCATCAGCAGGGATGAAAAACTGTTTTTT. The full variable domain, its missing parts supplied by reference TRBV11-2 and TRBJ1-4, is EAGVAQSPRYKIIEKRQSVAFWCNPISGHATLYWYQQILGQGPKLLIQFQNNGVVDDSQLPKDRFSAERLKGVDSTLKIQPAKLEDSAVYLCASSISRDEKLFFGSGTQLSVL.

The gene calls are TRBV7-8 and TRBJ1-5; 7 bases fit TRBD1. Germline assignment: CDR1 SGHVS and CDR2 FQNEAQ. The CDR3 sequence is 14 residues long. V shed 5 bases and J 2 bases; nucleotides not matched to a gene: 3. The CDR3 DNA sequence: TGTGCCAGCAGCGCCGACAGGGGCAATCAGCCCCAGCATTTT. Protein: CASSADRGNQPQHF.

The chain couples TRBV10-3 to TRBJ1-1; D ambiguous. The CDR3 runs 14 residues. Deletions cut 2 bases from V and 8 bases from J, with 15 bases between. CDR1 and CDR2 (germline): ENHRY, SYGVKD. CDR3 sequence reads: CAISEGGGGFEAFF. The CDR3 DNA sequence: TGTGCCATCAGTGAGGGAGGAGGCGGCTTCGAAGCTTTCTTT.

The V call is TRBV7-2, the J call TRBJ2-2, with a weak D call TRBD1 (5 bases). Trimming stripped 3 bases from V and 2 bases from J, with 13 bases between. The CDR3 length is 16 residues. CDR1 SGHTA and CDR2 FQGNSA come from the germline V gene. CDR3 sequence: CASSFYPGLNTGELFF. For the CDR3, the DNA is TGTGCCAGCAGCTTCTACCCAGGGTTAAACACCGGGGAGCTGTTTTTT.